One and the same sample provided the 25 T cell receptor beta chains below, sequenced in a study of T cell responses to AZD1222 COVID-19 vaccine. Profiling relied on immunoSEQ multiplex PCR, and the TCRdb table lists in-frame clones only, not all of them. The table shows roughly 200,000 clones, with about 89% occurring only once. Material: peripheral blood, obtained 28 days after the second AZD1222 dose. Every receptor here comes from an adult who received the AZD1222 COVID-19 vaccine.

The V and J genes are TRBV6-5 and TRBJ2-7, with D possibly matching TRBD1 (6 bases). CDR1 is MNHEY, CDR2 SVGAGI, per germline. V was cut by 0 bases and J by 7 bases, with 16 bases left in between. CDR3 length: 15 residues. CDR3 region: CASSYSQGRLGEQYF. CDR3 coding DNA: TGTGCCAGCAGTTACTCACAGGGCAGACTGGGAGAGCAGTACTTC.

J is TRBJ1-2 and V is TRBV5-3; D unclear. TRBV5-3 is filed as an ORF, its function uncertain. With 3 bases removed from V and 0 bases from J, the gap between germline ends came to 15 bases. CDR3 length equals 16 residues. CDR3 amino acids: CARSYLWTTPNYGYTF. CDR3 nucleotide sequence: TGTGCCAGAAGCTACTTGTGGACGACCCCTAACTATGGCTACACCTTC.

V gene TRBV5-5 combines with J gene TRBJ2-7; the match to TRBD2 covers 8 bases. CDR3 length: 16 amino acids. Unmatched junction bases numbered 12, after V lost 0 bases and J lost 7 bases. Per germline, CDR1 SGHKS and CDR2 YYEKEE (reference sequence). CDR3 amino acids: CASSLGFGGALEEQYF. In DNA form, the CDR3 reads TGTGCCAGCAGCTTGGGTTTCGGGGGGGCCTTAGAAGAGCAGTACTTC.

V is TRBV7-9 and J is TRBJ2-3; D remains unclear. CDR1 SEHNR and CDR2 FQNEAQ come from the germline V gene (reference sequence). V was cut by 5 bases and J by 1 base, with 16 bases left in between. The CDR3 spans 16 residues. The CDR3 here is CASSPKSGWGTDTQYF. CDR3 nucleotide sequence: TGTGCCAGCAGCCCAAAGTCCGGTTGGGGCACAGATACGCAGTATTTT.

This clone was recorded only once. This chain joins TRBV5-1 and TRBJ2-3; D uncertain. The CDR3 is made up of 16 amino acids. Trimming pared 0 bases from V and 4 bases from J, leaving 15 bases between. Germline lookup yields CDR1 SGHRS and CDR2 YFSETQ. The DNA for the CDR3 is TGCGCCAGCAGCTTGGCCGTAGGAAGTTGGGCAGATACGCAGTATTTT. It specifies CASSLAVGSWADTQYF.

This clone has just one count. The rearrangement uses TRBV19 and TRBJ2-3; 13 bases match TRBD2. V lost 3 bases and J lost 9; bases outside the gene matches: 12. Germline V gene sequence: CDR1 LNHDA, CDR2 SQIVND (reference sequence). The CDR3 loop spans 17 amino acids. CDR3 DNA sequence: TGTGCCAGTAGTATCGGCTTGACTAGCGGGAGGAGGGCAACGCAGTATTTT. Translating it yields CASSIGLTSGRRATQYF.

The J gene is TRBJ2-7, the V gene TRBV5-1; 8 bases map to TRBD1. V shed 5 bases and J 1 base; nucleotides not matched to a gene: 8. Germline-derived CDR1 and CDR2 are SGHRS and YFSETQ. The CDR3 runs 15 residues. CDR3 loop: CASSYGTGLSYEQYF. The CDR3 bases are TGCGCCAGCAGTTACGGGACAGGACTTTCCTACGAGCAGTACTTC.

V usage is TRBV5-3 and J usage is TRBJ2-3, with 7 bases matching TRBD2. TRBV5-3 is labeled an ORF, and its function is uncertain. Trimming cost V 4 bases and J 1 base; bases outside gene matches: 6. The CDR3 runs 15 residues. CDR3 coding DNA: TGTGCCAGAAGCCTGCGGGGGTGCGGCACAGATACGCAGTATTTT. Translation gives CARSLRGCGTDTQYF.

The J gene is TRBJ1-4, the V gene TRBV7-9; 11 bases agree with TRBD1. The CDR3 is 15 amino acids. CDR1 and CDR2 from the germline V gene are SEHNR and FQNEAQ (reference sequence). V was clipped by 4 bases and J by 5 bases; unmatched bases: 3. This chain's CDR3 is CASSSWTGGNEKLFF. CDR3 in DNA: TGTGCCAGCAGCTCATGGACAGGGGGCAATGAAAAACTGTTTTTT.

V gene TRBV29-1 combines with J gene TRBJ1-3; no firm D call. Germline CDR1 SQVTM, CDR2 ANQGSEA. The V end was cut by 1 base, the J end by 0 bases, with 4 bases between. The CDR3 loop spans 13 amino acids. The CDR3 DNA reads as TGCAGCGTTGAAGTTGGCTCTGGAAACACCATATATTTT. This encodes CSVEVGSGNTIYF.

This chain connects TRBV30 to TRBJ1-1, with D possibly matching TRBD1 (5 bases). The CDR3 is 14 amino acids. Germline V gene data show CDR1 as GTSNPN and CDR2 as SVGIG (reference sequence). Trimming stripped 4 bases from V and 3 bases from J, with 15 bases between. The CDR3 spells CAWTFRGRDTEAFF. CDR3 nucleotides: TGTGCCTGGACCTTTAGGGGACGGGACACTGAAGCTTTCTTT.

The chain joins TRBV5-5 to TRBJ2-7; D is perhaps TRBD2 (5 bases). This CDR3 is 16 amino acids long. V was clipped by 4 bases and J by 9 bases, with 26 bases between them. Germline V lookup: CDR1 SGHKS, CDR2 YYEKEE (reference sequence). The DNA of the CDR3 is TGTGCCAGCAGCCTGAGTCCTGCAGTGCTTCTACGGGGGCAGTACTTC. Translated: CASSLSPAVLLRGQYF. The entire variable domain, with the rest obtained from reference TRBV5-5 and TRBJ2-7, is as follows: DAGVTQSPTHLIKTRGQQVTLRCSPISGHKSVSWYQQVLGQGPQFIFQYYEKEERGRGNFPDRFSARQFPNYSSELNVNALLLGDSALYLCASSLSPAVLLRGQYFGPGTRLTVT.

The chain employs TRBV19 and TRBJ1-3, with 9 bases that match TRBD1. The V gene end was trimmed by 5 bases and the J gene end by 2 bases; junction bases not matched to a gene: 7. The CDR3 has 16 amino acids. Germline assignment: CDR1 LNHDA and CDR2 SQIVND (reference sequence). Here the CDR3 reads CASSELGTGTGNTIYF. CDR3 sequence (DNA): TGTGCCAGTAGTGAGCTCGGGACAGGGACTGGAAACACCATATATTTT.

This chain links TRBV4-2 with TRBJ1-2; D gene unclear. This CDR3 is 15 amino acids long. Trimming took 0 bases from V and 3 from J, leaving 11 bases between them. Germline V gives CDR1 LGHNA, CDR2 YNFKEQ. The CDR3 here is CASSQDPHWDYGYTF. The CDR3 DNA is TGTGCCAGCAGCCAAGATCCCCACTGGGACTATGGCTACACCTTC.

In this sample, this clone turned up once. The J gene is TRBJ2-1, the V gene TRBV7-6, with 9 bases matching TRBD2. V was clipped by 3 bases and J by 5 bases; unmatched bases: 8. The CDR3 length is 16 residues. Looked up from germline, CDR1 is SGHVS and CDR2 is FNYEAQ. CDR3 DNA sequence: TGTGCCAGCAGCTTCGAGAGCGGGAGGCCAAACAATGAGCAGTTCTTC. Translating it yields CASSFESGRPNNEQFF. The full variable domain, its missing parts supplied by reference TRBV7-6 and TRBJ2-1, is GAGVSQSPRYKVTKRGQDVALRCDPISGHVSLYWYRQALGQGPEFLTYFNYEAQQDKSGLPNDRFSAERPEGSISTLTIQRTEQRDSAMYRCASSFESGRPNNEQFFGPGTRLTVL.

The chain uses TRBV9 and TRBJ2-7, with TRBD1 as a possible D gene (5 bases). Germline values: CDR1 SGDLS, CDR2 YYNGEE. The CDR3 runs 18 residues. Trimming removed 0 bases at V and 2 bases at J, with 21 bases between. The CDR3 nucleotides are TGTGCCAGCAGCGTAGCTCCCGCTGGCCAAGGGGATACCTACGAGCAGTACTTC. Residues: CASSVAPAGQGDTYEQYF.

The chain carries TRBV19 and TRBJ1-5; D gene uncertain. V lost 10 bases and J 7 bases, leaving 26 bases between the germline ends. Germline loops: CDR1 LNHDA, CDR2 SQIVND (reference sequence). The CDR3 loop spans 16 amino acids. The CDR3 sequence is CATSLRVSGRVQPQHF. In nucleotides, the CDR3 is TGTGCCACCTCCCTGCGGGTATCGGGCCGTGTGCAGCCCCAGCATTTT.

The gene calls are TRBV7-3 and TRBJ2-5, with D tentatively TRBD2 (5 bases). Germline loops: CDR1 SGHTA, CDR2 FQGTGA. V was shortened by 2 bases and J by 7 bases, with 14 bases between the two germline ends. This CDR3 contains 14 residues. CDR3 sequence reads: CASSLRADAGTQYF. CDR3 DNA: TGTGCCAGCAGCTTACGGGCGGATGCGGGGACCCAGTACTTC.

This clone was seen once. The chain has TRBV5-1 and TRBJ2-7, with TRBD1 matching 11 bases. The V gene's germline CDR1 is SGHRS and CDR2 YFSETQ. The CDR3 runs to 14 residues. The junction had 5 bases not matched to a gene; V was cut back by 3 bases and J by 6 bases. CDR3 sequence (DNA): TGCGCCAGCAGCTCCGGGACAGGGGGACCCGAGCAGTACTTC. As protein: CASSSGTGGPEQYF.

V gene TRBV11-2 combines with J gene TRBJ1-6; D unclear. This CDR3 has 13 amino acids. Deletions cut 0 bases from V and 7 bases from J, with 4 bases between. Germline values: CDR1 SGHAT, CDR2 FQNNGV. The CDR3 region is CASSLDRNSPLHF. The CDR3 DNA reads TGTGCCAGCAGCTTAGATCGAAATTCACCCCTCCACTTT.

The sample holds many counts of this clone. The J gene is TRBJ2-5, the V gene TRBV3-1 (or the pseudogene TRBV3-2), with a tentative D call TRBD2 (6 bases). With 0 bases removed from V and 1 base from J, the gap between germline ends came to 18 bases. The CDR3 length is 18 residues. Looked up from germline, CDR1 is LGHDT and CDR2 is YNNKEL (reference sequence). The CDR3 sequence is CASSQDLIRETAQETQYF. In DNA form, the CDR3 reads TGTGCCAGCAGCCAAGATTTAATACGGGAGACAGCCCAAGAGACCCAGTACTTC.

The chain links TRBV7-2 to TRBJ1-2; the D is unclear. CDR3 length: 14 amino acids. Trimming stripped 1 base from V and 0 bases from J, with 6 bases between. Per the germline V gene, CDR1 is SGHTA and CDR2 is FQGNSA. The CDR3 here is CASSLDRANYGYTF. The CDR3 nucleotides are TGTGCCAGCAGCTTAGACAGAGCTAACTATGGCTACACCTTC.

This clone showed up many times. This chain links TRBV10-3 with TRBJ1-3; TRBD1 might be the D (5 bases). Germline V gene sequence: CDR1 ENHRY, CDR2 SYGVKD. V was cut by 10 bases and J by 2 bases, with 9 bases left in between. The CDR3 extends over 12 amino acids. The DNA of the CDR3 is TGTGCCACCACAGGTACTGGAAACACCATATATTTT. Protein: CATTGTGNTIYF.

The CDR3 DNA reads as TGTGCCAGCAGCCGCGGACTAGCGGGGTCCCTCGGAGAGCAGTACTTC. Amino acids: CASSRGLAGSLGEQYF. This chain links TRBV11-2 with TRBJ2-7; TRBD2 matches 12 bases. Germline CDR1 reads SGHAT; CDR2 reads FQNNGV. The trim removed 5 bases at V and 7 bases at J, leaving 12 bases unmatched. The CDR3 covers 16 residues.

The chain is built from TRBV7-2 and TRBJ2-3, with 11 positions matching TRBD2. Germline lookup yields CDR1 SGHTA and CDR2 FQGNSA. Unmatched junction bases numbered 8, after V lost 1 base and J lost 5 bases. The CDR3 runs 17 residues. In DNA form, the CDR3 reads TGTGCCAGCAGCTTAGATTGGCTAGCGGGGGGTGGAGATACGCAGTATTTT. Amino acids: CASSLDWLAGGGDTQYF.